This T cell receptor (beta chain) was identified during a study of T cell responses to AZD1222 COVID-19 vaccine. Study-wide results and caveats: Rises in breadth and depth of Spike-specific TCRs came after two AZD1222 doses.

The CDR3 extends over 14 amino acids. Trimming left V 7 bases short and J 0 bases short, with 12 bases between. Germline V gene lookup returns CDR1 SGHAT and CDR2 FQNNGV. Data came from immunoSEQ multiplex PCR; TCRdb stores just in-frame clones and leaves some out. Found here are under 45,000 clones, roughly 85% of them singletons; the top ten hold under 30%. Of note for this clone: As yet, its antigen is unknown.

The TCR was taken from an adult who received the MenACWY meningococcal vaccine as a control. Source: peripheral blood, taken 28 days after the second dose of the MenACWY control vaccine. The chain is built from TRBV11-2 and TRBJ1-1, with D tentatively TRBD1 (6 bases). This CDR3 reads CASTPDRLNTEAFF. The CDR3 nucleotides read TGTGCCAGCACCCCGGACAGATTGAACACTGAAGCTTTCTTT.